The 13 T cell receptor beta chains below come from one sample, sequenced in a study of lymphopenia after photon versus proton radiotherapy. Here immunoSEQ multiplex PCR was the method, and the copy in TCRdb shows in-frame clones only, minus some. Of 55,000 to 75,000 clones in the sample, under 95% were seen once. The specimen was peripheral blood, collected from a patient treated with photon-based radiotherapy. Every receptor here comes from a woman in her 70s with pancreatic cancer.

This sequence joins TRBV28 and TRBJ1-2; TRBD1 aligns across 7 bases. The CDR3 length is 14 residues. The ends lost 5 bases at V and 6 bases at J; junction bases unmatched: 9. The germline V gene encodes CDR1 MDHEN and CDR2 SYDVKM. This CDR3 reads CASSLTGDNDGYTF. The CDR3 DNA reads TGTGCCAGCAGTCTAACAGGGGATAATGATGGCTACACCTTC.

In nucleotides, the CDR3 is TGTGCCAGCAGTTTGCTTTCGCGCTTTATGGACGGCTACACCTTC. Translated, it gives CASSLLSRFMDGYTF. The V and J genes are TRBV28 and TRBJ1-2; D uncertain. Trimming cost V 3 bases and J 8 bases, with 19 bases left between them. This CDR3 is built from 15 residues. Germline assignment: CDR1 MDHEN and CDR2 SYDVKM.

The CDR3 is CASSLWDGTGELFF. The CDR3 DNA follows: TGTGCCAGCAGTTTATGGGACGGCACCGGGGAGCTGTTTTTT. The chain recombines TRBV27 with TRBJ2-2; D may be TRBD1 or TRBD2 (5 bases each). The length of the CDR3 is 14 residues. V dropped 1 base and J dropped 4 bases, with 7 bases sitting between them. Germline assignment: CDR1 MNHEY and CDR2 SMNVEV (reference sequence).

This clone appeared a single time. The chain employs TRBV29-1 and TRBJ1-2, with TRBD1 as a possible D gene (5 bases). CDR1 and CDR2 from the germline V gene are SQVTM and ANQGSEA. The CDR3 runs 14 residues. Trimming took off 2 bases at V and 4 bases at J, with 14 bases between the two ends. For the CDR3, the DNA is TGCAGCGTTGAATCATCTAGAGGGGCCTATGGCTACACCTTC. It yields the protein CSVESSRGAYGYTF.

The chain joins TRBV5-4 to TRBJ2-5; 11 positions match TRBD1. This CDR3 has 16 residues. CDR1 and CDR2 (germline): SGHNT, YYREEE (reference sequence). The junction had 7 bases not matched to a gene; V was cut back by 3 bases and J by 3 bases. CDR3 amino acids: CASSWDLGQGEETQYF. CDR3 DNA sequence: TGTGCCAGCAGCTGGGACCTGGGACAGGGGGAAGAGACCCAGTACTTC.

The chain links TRBV7-9 to TRBJ1-1, with unresolved D. The CDR3 has 16 residues. With 4 bases removed from V and 1 base from J, the gap between germline ends came to 16 bases. Germline CDR1 SEHNR, CDR2 FQNEAQ (reference sequence). CDR3 DNA: TGTGCCAGCAGCTCCGAGGGTAGGACGGGGAACACTGAAGCTTTCTTT. This codes for CASSSEGRTGNTEAFF.

This chain connects TRBV7-8 to TRBJ1-2, with 7 bases fitting TRBD1. V lost 5 bases to trimming and J lost 5 bases; unmatched junction nucleotides: 14. The V gene's germline CDR1 is SGHVS and CDR2 FQNEAQ. The CDR3 totals 16 residues. Written as DNA, the CDR3 is TGTGCCAGCAGCGTCACAGGGGCCCAGAAAACTTATGGCTACACCTTC. It encodes CASSVTGAQKTYGYTF.

The chain has TRBV7-8 and TRBJ1-1, with no clear D. The CDR3 loop spans 13 amino acids. Germline V gives CDR1 SGHVS, CDR2 FQNEAQ. The germline V and J ends were trimmed by 5 bases and 3 bases, with 10 bases remaining between them. This CDR3 is CASSLPWDTEAFF. The CDR3 DNA reads TGTGCCAGCAGCCTACCCTGGGACACTGAAGCTTTCTTT.

This chain joins TRBV18 and TRBJ1-1, with unresolved D. The CDR3 is 14 residues long. Germline assignment: CDR1 KGHSH and CDR2 LQKENI. The V and J ends lost 3 bases and 1 base respectively, with 9 bases between them. In DNA, the CDR3 is TGTGCCAGCTCACCGGAAATAGGGAACACTGAAGCTTTCTTT. Amino acid sequence: CASSPEIGNTEAFF.

This chain connects TRBV10-3 to TRBJ1-2; 8 nucleotides match TRBD1. CDR3 length: 13 amino acids. The germline gives CDR1 ENHRY, CDR2 SYGVKD. J was trimmed by 3 bases and V by 7 bases; bases with no gene match: 4. The CDR3 reads CAITPDRDYGYTF. The CDR3 bases are TGTGCCATCACTCCGGACAGGGACTATGGCTACACCTTC.

This clone has only one observation. The chain carries TRBV9 and TRBJ2-7; D may be TRBD2 (7 bases). Germline V gene data show CDR1 as SGDLS and CDR2 as YYNGEE. V dropped 4 bases and J dropped 4 bases, with 18 bases sitting between them. The CDR3 has 15 amino acids. CDR3 in amino acids: CASSPTRGAFYEQYF. CDR3 sequence (DNA): TGTGCCAGCAGCCCCACTCGGGGGGCGTTTTACGAGCAGTACTTC.

The rearrangement links TRBV27 to TRBJ2-7; D possibly corresponds to TRBD2 (5 bases). Deletions cut 2 bases from V and 3 bases from J, with 8 bases between. Germline CDR1 reads MNHEY; CDR2 reads SMNVEV (reference sequence). This CDR3 spans 13 amino acids. The CDR3 reads CASSLRGNYEQYF. As DNA, the CDR3 is TGTGCCAGCAGTTTACGGGGTAACTACGAGCAGTACTTC.

This clone showed up just a few times. The genes are TRBV6-1 and TRBJ1-5, with no clear D. This CDR3 is 11 amino acids long. Trimming left V 8 bases short and J 5 bases short, with 7 bases between. CDR1 is MNHNS and CDR2 is SASEGT in the germline V gene. CDR3 loop: CASAGDQPQHF. CDR3 in DNA: TGTGCCAGCGCTGGGGATCAGCCCCAGCATTTT.